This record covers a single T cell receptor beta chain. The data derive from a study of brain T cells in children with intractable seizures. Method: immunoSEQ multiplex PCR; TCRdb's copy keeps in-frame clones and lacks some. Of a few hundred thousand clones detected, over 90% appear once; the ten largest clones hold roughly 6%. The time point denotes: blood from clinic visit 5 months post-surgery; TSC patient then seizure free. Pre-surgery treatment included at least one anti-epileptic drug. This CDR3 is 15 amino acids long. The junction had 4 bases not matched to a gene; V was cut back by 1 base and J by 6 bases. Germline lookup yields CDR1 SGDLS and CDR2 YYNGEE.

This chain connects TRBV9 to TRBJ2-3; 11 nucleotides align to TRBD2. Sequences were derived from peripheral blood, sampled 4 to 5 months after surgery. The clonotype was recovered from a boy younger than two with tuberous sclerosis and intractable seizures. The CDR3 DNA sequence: TGTGCCAGCAGCGTAACTAGCGGGGGTGGGGATACGCAGTATTTT. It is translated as CASSVTSGGGDTQYF.